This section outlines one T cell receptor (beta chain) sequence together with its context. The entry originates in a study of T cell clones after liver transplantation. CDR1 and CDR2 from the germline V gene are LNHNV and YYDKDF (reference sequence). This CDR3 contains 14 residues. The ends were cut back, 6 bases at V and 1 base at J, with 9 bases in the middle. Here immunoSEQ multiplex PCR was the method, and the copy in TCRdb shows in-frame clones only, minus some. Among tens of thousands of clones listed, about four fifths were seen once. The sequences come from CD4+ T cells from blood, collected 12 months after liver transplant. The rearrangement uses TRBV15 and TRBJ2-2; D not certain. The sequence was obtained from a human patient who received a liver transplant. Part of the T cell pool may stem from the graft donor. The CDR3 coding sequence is TGTGCCACCAGGCACACATGGAACACCGGGGAGCTGTTTTTT. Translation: CATRHTWNTGELFF.